This is a list of T cell receptor beta chains from one sample in a study of CD8+CD57+ T cells in acquired aplastic anemia. TCRdb reprocessed the reads via MiXCR and lists one record per CDR3 protein. This sample has hundreds of thousands of distinct CDR3 sequences, with roughly 68% found just once. Sequenced sample: sorted CD4+, CD8+, or CD8+CD57+ T cells (not recorded which) from PBMCs. The receptor source for this set is a human donor in good health, serving as a control. Each CDR3 is given with its conserved first and last residue. D genes are given only for firm matches. Rows give clone size only sometimes, using once, few, many, or a class for an expanded clone.

v_gene	abundance	j_gene	len	d_gene	CDR3nt	CDR3aa
TRBV20-1	.	TRBJ2-5	15	.	TGCAGTGCTAGCGAGGGGACGGTGAACTGTGAGACCCAGTACTTC	CSASEGTVNCETQYF
TRBV7-3	.	TRBJ2-2	15	.	TGTGCCAGCAGCTTAGGCTTCGAGGGCACCGGGGAGCTGTTTTTT	CASSLGFEGTGELFF
TRBV20-1	.	TRBJ1-1	16	.	TGCAGTGGACGGTCTTTTAGGAGGAGCGGGGATGGTGAAGCTTTCTTT	CSGRSFRRSGDGEAFF
TRBV11-2	once	TRBJ1-1	13	.	TGTGCCAACATCCCCTTCGCAGAGGCTGAAGCTTTCTTT	CANIPFAEAEAFF
TRBV20-1	.	TRBJ2-2	11	.	TGCAGTGCTCTCGGGACCGGGGAGCTGTTTTTT	CSALGTGELFF
TRBV24-1	.	TRBJ2-1	13	.	TGTGCCGAACGGGACTCTATCCACAATGAGCAGTTCTTC	CAERDSIHNEQFF
TRBV9	.	TRBJ2-5	15	.	TGTGCCAGCAGCTTGGGTTTAGGACCATCAGAGACCCAGTACTTC	CASSLGLGPSETQYF
TRBV12-3/TRBV12-4	.	TRBJ1-1	13	.	TGTGCCAGCCTAGAACTGACCGCGTTTGAAGCTTTCTTT	CASLELTAFEAFF
TRBV20-1	.	TRBJ2-7	16	.	TGCAGTGCTTACAGACGGGGCCAAGGAATGCCCTACGAGCAGTACTTC	CSAYRRGQGMPYEQYF
TRBV9	.	TRBJ1-3	14	.	TGTGCCACCAGCAGAGGAGGTTCGGGAACCACCATATATTTT	CATSRGGSGTTIYF
TRBV7-9	.	TRBJ2-7	11	.	TGTGCCAGCAGCGATGAATACGAGCAGTACTTC	CASSDEYEQYF
TRBV24-1	many	TRBJ2-1	12	.	TGTGCCACCAGTGATTTCCGGGATTCTACATTCTTC	CATSDFRDSTFF
TRBV9	.	TRBJ2-1	15	.	TGTGCCAGCAGCATAGCCCGATCTGGTTTACGTCAGCAGTTCTTC	CASSIARSGLRQQFF
TRBV24-1	.	TRBJ1-4	14	.	TGTGCCACCAGCTGGTCAGCCGCCAATGAAAAACTGTTTTTT	CATSWSAANEKLFF
TRBV9	.	TRBJ2-1	14	.	TGTGCCAGCAGCCCATCCATTAATGAAAAACTGTTTTTCTTC	CASSPSINEKLFFF
TRBV7-2	.	TRBJ2-3	14	.	TGTGCCAGCAGGGCAGCTGTGCCCCTCGACGAGCAGTATTTT	CASRAAVPLDEQYF
TRBV5-1	many	TRBJ2-1	16	TRBD2	TGCGCCAGCAGCTTTCTAGCGGGGAGGGCTACTGGTGAGCAGTTCTTC	CASSFLAGRATGEQFF
TRBV7-2	.	TRBJ2-5	15	TRBD2	TGTGCCAGCAGCTTAACTAACCGCGGCGGGGGGGTAACATACTTC	CASSLTNRGGGVTYF
TRBV5-1	.	TRBJ2-3	14	.	TGCGCCAGCAGCTTGGCCGGGTCGGGAGATACGCAGTATTTT	CASSLAGSGDTQYF
TRBV29-1	once	TRBJ1-1	13	.	TGCAGCGTGGAGGAACGGTCGAACCCTGAAGCTTTCTTT	CSVEERSNPEAFF
TRBV9	.	TRBJ2-7	13	.	TGTGCCAGCAGTTACTTACCGCTCTACGAGCAGTACTTC	CASSYLPLYEQYF
TRBV9	.	TRBJ2-2	15	TRBD2	TGTGCCAGCAGCGGGGAACTAGCGGGGGGAAATGAGCTGTTTTTT	CASSGELAGGNELFF
TRBV9	.	TRBJ1-5	16	.	TGTGCCAGCAGCGGAGCTCCTACGGGCACTGAAGCTTCCCAGCATTTT	CASSGAPTGTEASQHF
TRBV20-1	.	TRBJ2-5	14	TRBD1	TGCAGTGCCTCCCGGGACAGGGTCCCAGAGACCCAGTACTTC	CSASRDRVPETQYF
TRBV24-1	.	TRBJ2-7	14	.	TGTGCCACCAGTGACCCCAGGGATCTCTACGAGCAGTACTTC	CATSDPRDLYEQYF
TRBV2	many	TRBJ1-6	15	TRBD1	TGTGCCAGCAGCTCTACCGGGACAGGGTTTTCACCCCTCCACTTT	CASSSTGTGFSPLHF
TRBV9	many	TRBJ2-3	13	.	TGTGCCAGCAGCGCAAGGGGGGAAGATACGCAGTATTTT	CASSARGEDTQYF
TRBV5-1	.	TRBJ2-7	15	TRBD1	TGCGCCAGCAGCTACGGACAGGGGGCCACCTACGAGCAGTACTTC	CASSYGQGATYEQYF
TRBV20-1	.	TRBJ1-3	13	.	TGCAATGTTACTACGGACCTTACGGACACCATATATTTT	CNVTTDLTDTIYF
TRBV7-2	.	TRBJ2-7	17	TRBD1	TGTGCCAGCAGCTTGAGGAGACAGGGGAGGCCCTCCTACGAGCAGTACTTC	CASSLRRQGRPSYEQYF
TRBV29-1	.	TRBJ1-2	10	.	TGCAGCGTTAGGACCCATGGCTACACCTTC	CSVRTHGYTF
TRBV7-3	.	TRBJ2-7	13	.	TGTGCCAGCAGCTCAATGCAGGGCTCCGAGCAGTACTTC	CASSSMQGSEQYF
TRBV9	.	TRBJ2-6	16	TRBD1	TGTGCCAGCAGTAACCAAAGGGGGCTCAGCTATGGCTTCCTGACTTTC	CASSNQRGLSYGFLTF
TRBV7-3	.	TRBJ2-5	15	TRBD1	TGTGCCAGCAGCTCGGAAGGACAGGGGGCTGAGACCCAGTACTTC	CASSSEGQGAETQYF
TRBV12-3/TRBV12-4	.	TRBJ2-2	17	.	TGTGCCAGCAGTTTAGAGGCTTTCCCGGCGTTGACCGGGGAGCTGTTTTTT	CASSLEAFPALTGELFF
TRBV5-5	.	TRBJ2-5	13	TRBD2	TGTGCCAGCAGCCCCGGACTAGAAGGGACCCAGTACTTC	CASSPGLEGTQYF
TRBV6-2/TRBV6-3	many	TRBJ2-3	16	TRBD2	TGTGCCAGCAGTTCTTTTACTAGCGGGCTCACAGATACGCAGTATTTT	CASSSFTSGLTDTQYF
TRBV3-1	many	TRBJ2-5	15	.	TGTGCCAGCAGCCAGCCGACTAGGGGGGACGAGACCCAGTACTTC	CASSQPTRGDETQYF
TRBV11-3	.	TRBJ2-7	16	TRBD2	TGTGCCAGCAGGCCGGGAGGGGTTATAGGTTCCTACGAGCAGTACTTC	CASRPGGVIGSYEQYF
TRBV20-1	.	TRBJ1-2	13	.	TGCAGTGCTAGAGGCGGGGCGGAGTGTTGCTACACCTTC	CSARGGAECCYTF
TRBV25-1	once	TRBJ2-2	14	.	TGTGCCAGCAGCTTTTACGAGGGCGTAAAGGAGCAGTTCTTT	CASSFYEGVKEQFF
TRBV15	.	TRBJ1-1	15	TRBD1	TGTGCCACCAGCAGAGATTTACACAGGGGGACTGAAGCTTTCTTT	CATSRDLHRGTEAFF
TRBV15	.	TRBJ1-1	14	.	TGTGCCACCAGCAGAGGGAGGGTGAACACTGAAGCTTTCTTT	CATSRGRVNTEAFF
TRBV7-3	.	TRBJ2-3	15	TRBD2	TGTGCCAGCAGCTTACGGGGGGGGGCCGCAGACAGGCATTATTTT	CASSLRGGAADRHYF
TRBV10-3	.	TRBJ1-2	13	.	TGTGCGATCAGTGAGTTCGGGGGGTATGGCTACACCTTC	CAISEFGGYGYTF
TRBV7-8	.	TRBJ2-7	16	.	TGCCCCAGCAGCATAGCGCAGGGGGGACATATCTACGAGCAGTACTTC	CPSSIAQGGHIYEQYF
TRBV24-1	.	TRBJ2-7	13	.	TGTGCCACCAGGGACCCGGCCGGGGACCAGCAGTACTTC	CATRDPAGDQQYF
TRBV25-1	.	TRBJ1-2	11	.	TGTGCCAGCAGTGAGATCTATGGCTACACCTTC	CASSEIYGYTF
TRBV7-9	.	TRBJ2-5	15	.	TGTGCCAGCAGCTCGACTGGGCTCTACGAGCAGTACTTCTTCTTC	CASSSTGLYEQYFFF
TRBV6-5	many	TRBJ2-5	15	.	TGTGCCAGCAGCCCTCCCGAGACTACCGAAGAGACCCAGTACTTC	CASSPPETTEETQYF
TRBV12-3/TRBV12-4	.	TRBJ1-6	13	TRBD1	TGTGCCAGCCGGGACAGCGGGGAAGGGCCCCTCCACTTT	CASRDSGEGPLHF
TRBV7-8	.	TRBJ2-7	14	.	TGTGCCAGCAGCTTAGGGACTACGGTCGACGAGCAGTACTTC	CASSLGTTVDEQYF
TRBV7-9	.	TRBJ1-1	13	.	.	CASSWGAGTEALF
TRBV7-9	.	TRBJ1-2	11	.	TGTGCCAGCAGCGTCAGGGCCCTCGCGACCTTC	CASSVRALATF
TRBV9	.	TRBJ2-2	15	TRBD2	TGTGCCAGTGGTGTAAATCGCAGCGGGACGCGGGAACTGTTTTTT	CASGVNRSGTRELFF